A selection of T cell receptor beta chains follows, all from one sample in a study of blood T cell repertoires in COVID-19. Data came from immunoSEQ multiplex PCR; TCRdb stores just in-frame clones and leaves some out. The top ten clones hold less than 6.5% of a sample with about 48,000 clones, over 65% of them seen once. The sequenced sample was peripheral blood. All receptors come from a woman aged 55-70 years with acute or convalescent COVID-19. Each CDR3 is given with its conserved first and last residue. The order of the fields is V gene, D gene, CDR3 protein. D genes are given only for firm matches.

V: TRBV6-2/TRBV6-3; D: -; CDR3: CASSYGTNVYEQYF
V: TRBV30; D: -; CDR3: CAWSFGSAGANVLTF
V: TRBV7-6; D: TRBD1; CDR3: CASSLGQGGYTEAFF
V: TRBV15; D: TRBD2; CDR3: CATSGKVRGLTYEQYF
V: TRBV9; D: TRBD2; CDR3: CASSVVAGPNTGELFF
V: TRBV20-1; D: -; CDR3: CSAYFQETQYF
V: TRBV4-2; D: -; CDR3: CASSQIRVAYPYGYTF
V: TRBV30; D: -; CDR3: CAYGQIQGQYF
V: TRBV7-9; D: TRBD2; CDR3: CASSFGGGFTGELFF
V: TRBV7-2; D: TRBD1; CDR3: CASSFLTPGQGGSPLHF